Presented here are 32 T cell receptor beta chains from one specimen sequenced in a study of CD8+ T cells in alopecia areata. RNA, once extracted, was reverse transcribed into cDNA for use as the sequencing template. Measured with immunoSEQ multiplex PCR; TCRdb has only the in-frame clones, and not every one. Found here are 150,000 to 200,000 clones, 50% to 70% of them singletons; the top ten hold approximately 14%. The specimen was CD4+ T cells sorted from blood, collected at week 0. The receptors stem from a human donor with alopecia areata.

This chain uses TRBV30 with TRBJ2-1, with 10 bases lining up with TRBD1. Germline trimming cut 3 bases from V and 6 bases from J; bases unmatched to any gene: 5. Germline V lookup: CDR1 GTSNPN, CDR2 SVGIG (reference sequence). This CDR3 has 14 residues. DNA of the CDR3: TGTGCCTGGAGGTGGACAGGGGGTCGCAATGAGCAGTTCTTC. Translated: CAWRWTGGRNEQFF.

This sequence joins TRBV4-2 and TRBJ2-5; TRBD2 agrees at 13 bases. Germline loops: CDR1 LGHNA, CDR2 YNFKEQ. J gave up 9 bases and V 1 base, and 5 bases lay outside the gene matches. The CDR3 loop spans 15 amino acids. The CDR3 region is CASSQVTSGGEAQYF. The CDR3, as DNA: TGTGCCAGCAGCCAAGTAACTAGCGGGGGGGAGGCCCAGTACTTC.

The chain is built from TRBV10-3 and TRBJ2-7, with 10 bases fitting TRBD1. CDR1 ENHRY and CDR2 SYGVKD come from the germline V gene. This CDR3 has 13 residues. V gave up 6 bases and J gave up 2 bases; unmatched junction bases: 1. The CDR3 DNA reads TGTGCCATCAGCGGGACAGGGGCCTACGAGCAGTACTTC. Its translation is CAISGTGAYEQYF.

This clone was seen only a few times. The chain is built from TRBV5-1 and TRBJ2-3, with TRBD2 matching over 7 bases. This CDR3 has 13 residues. The germline V gene has CDR1 SGHRS and CDR2 YFSETQ. V trimming: 4 bases; J trimming: 6 bases; junction bases outside the gene matches: 5. CDR3 protein: CASSPSGVDTQYF. DNA for the CDR3: TGCGCCAGCAGCCCCAGCGGGGTCGATACGCAGTATTTT. Full variable domain (missing parts from reference TRBV5-1 and TRBJ2-3): KAGVTQTPRYLIKTRGQQVTLSCSPISGHRSVSWYQQTPGQGLQFLFEYFSETQRNKGNFPGRFSGRQFSNSRSEMNVSTLELGDSALYLCASSPSGVDTQYFGPGTRLTVL.

The V call is TRBV5-1, the J call TRBJ2-1; 7 nucleotides align to TRBD2. Germline assignment: CDR1 SGHRS and CDR2 YFSETQ. V trimming: 4 bases; J trimming: 7 bases; junction bases outside the gene matches: 11. The CDR3 sequence is 15 residues long. This CDR3 is CASSLTSTNSNEQFF. The DNA for the CDR3 is TGCGCCAGCAGCCTGACTAGCACTAACTCTAATGAGCAGTTCTTC.

The chain has TRBV7-9 and TRBJ1-1; D gene uncertain. V gave up 4 bases and J gave up 3 bases, with 15 bases separating them. The CDR3 contains 15 residues. Per the germline V gene, CDR1 is SEHNR and CDR2 is FQNEAQ (reference sequence). The CDR3 sequence is CASSSALTRDTEAFF. Here the CDR3 DNA reads TGTGCCAGCAGCTCCGCGCTAACACGGGACACTGAAGCTTTCTTT.

Only one count was recorded for this clone. This sequence joins TRBV6-5 and TRBJ2-7, with a tentative D call TRBD2 (5 bases). Trimming pared 6 bases from V and 9 bases from J, leaving 18 bases between. This CDR3 region has 13 residues. CDR1 MNHEY and CDR2 SVGAGI come from the germline V gene. CDR3 sequence: CASRGGERARQYF. In nucleotides, the CDR3 is TGTGCCAGCAGAGGTGGGGAGAGGGCGAGGCAGTACTTC.

The sample holds a few counts of this clone. The chain recombines TRBV9 with TRBJ2-7; D is undetermined. Looked up from germline, CDR1 is SGDLS and CDR2 is YYNGEE. Deletions cut 0 bases from V and 4 bases from J, with 11 bases between. The CDR3 covers 14 residues. CDR3 protein: CASSVDPTVYEQYF. The CDR3 DNA follows: TGTGCCAGCAGCGTAGACCCGACTGTGTACGAGCAGTACTTC.

The chain recombines TRBV30 with TRBJ2-4, with D perhaps given as TRBD1 or TRBD2 (5 bases each). The V end was cut by 2 bases, the J end by 4 bases, with 18 bases between. The germline V gene has CDR1 GTSNPN and CDR2 SVGIG (reference sequence). The CDR3 consists of 16 residues. The CDR3: CAWSRRGGRSKNIQYF. CDR3 DNA sequence: TGTGCCTGGAGTCGGCGTGGGGGTCGGTCAAAAAACATTCAGTACTTC.

The V and J genes are TRBV2 and TRBJ2-1; 9 bases fit TRBD1. The V gene end was trimmed by 10 bases and the J gene end by 8 bases; junction bases not matched to a gene: 6. Germline V CDR1 and CDR2: SNHLY, FYNNEI. The CDR3 sequence is 12 residues long. CDR3 DNA sequence: TGTGCCACCCGGGACAGGGCGGATGAGCAGTTCTTC. The encoded protein is CATRDRADEQFF.

The V call is TRBV7-2, the J call TRBJ1-5; 7 bases line up with TRBD1. The CDR3 length is 14 residues. V was clipped by 5 bases and J by 6 bases; unmatched bases: 7. Germline V CDR1 and CDR2: SGHTA, FQGNSA. CDR3 in amino acids: CASSVGDRVQPQHF. The CDR3 bases are TGTGCCAGCAGCGTAGGCGACAGGGTTCAGCCCCAGCATTTT.

The rearrangement joins TRBV25-1 to TRBJ1-6; no definite D call. In germline, CDR1 is MGHDK, CDR2 SYGVNS. The V and J ends lost 1 base and 5 bases respectively, with 9 bases between them. The CDR3 extends over 15 amino acids. CDR3 sequence (DNA): TGTGCCAGCAGTGAATTTGGAGGACATAATTCACCCCTCCACTTT. It specifies CASSEFGGHNSPLHF. Supplemented by reference TRBV25-1 and TRBJ1-6, the full variable domain reads EADIYQTPRYLVIGTGKKITLECSQTMGHDKMYWYQQDPGMELHLIHYSYGVNSTEKGDLSSESTVSRIRTEHFPLTLESARPSHTSQYLCASSEFGGHNSPLHFGNGTRLTVT.

J is TRBJ2-7 and V is TRBV9; D uncertain. This CDR3 has 11 amino acids. Germline values: CDR1 SGDLS, CDR2 YYNGEE. Deletions cut 0 bases from V and 2 bases from J, with 0 bases between. The CDR3 is CASSVAYEQYF. CDR3 DNA sequence: TGTGCCAGCAGCGTAGCCTACGAGCAGTACTTC.

The rearrangement uses TRBV29-1 and TRBJ1-2, with 9 bases fitting TRBD1. The germline CDR1 and CDR2 sequences are SQVTM and ANQGSEA. The CDR3 extends over 12 amino acids. V was clipped by 7 bases and J by 6 bases; unmatched bases: 6. CDR3 nucleotides: TGCAGCGGGGGGGGACAGGGTGATGGCTACACCTTC. It translates to CSGGGQGDGYTF.

The gene calls are TRBV20-1 and TRBJ2-5; a possible D gene is TRBD2 (6 bases). This CDR3 has 11 amino acids. Trimming removed 5 bases at V and 9 bases at J, with 13 bases between. Germline loops: CDR1 DFQATT, CDR2 SNEGSKA (reference sequence). This CDR3 reads CSAYRGGAQYF. CDR3 DNA: TGCAGTGCTTACCGGGGCGGGGCCCAGTACTTC.

A few counts support this clone. This sequence joins TRBV11-1 and TRBJ1-4, with no clear D. The CDR3 contains 17 residues. Germline V CDR1 and CDR2: SGHAT, FQDESV (reference sequence). Trimming removed 5 bases at V and 4 bases at J, with 20 bases between. CDR3 nucleotide sequence: TGTGCCAGCAGCAACACAAGAGCCGGGGTGAATAATGAAAAACTGTTTTTT. Residues: CASSNTRAGVNNEKLFF.

This clone turned up a few times. V gene TRBV7-9 combines with J gene TRBJ1-1; 8 bases align to TRBD1. Germline loops: CDR1 SEHNR, CDR2 FQNEAQ (reference sequence). The CDR3 has 14 amino acids. J lost 4 bases, V lost 5 bases, and 6 bases had no gene match. CDR3 sequence reads: CASSLTTGVTEAFF. The CDR3 DNA follows: TGTGCCAGCAGCCTCACGACAGGGGTCACTGAAGCTTTCTTT.

The gene calls are TRBV4-2 and TRBJ2-7; the D gene is possibly TRBD1 (5 bases). Trimming shortened V by 5 bases and J by 3 bases, and 11 bases separated the two germline ends. The CDR3 extends over 13 amino acids. CDR1 is LGHNA and CDR2 is YNFKEQ in the germline V gene. The CDR3 region has the DNA TGTGCCAGCAGCTCCTATCAGGGCTACGAGCAGTACTTC. Translation: CASSSYQGYEQYF.

Only one count was recorded for this clone. The gene calls are TRBV30 and TRBJ1-1; perhaps TRBD1 as D (5 bases). The CDR3 loop spans 15 amino acids. Germline V gene data show CDR1 as GTSNPN and CDR2 as SVGIG (reference sequence). V was clipped by 0 bases and J by 6 bases, with 17 bases between them. The CDR3 sequence is CAWSVSLIGAAEAFF. DNA for the CDR3: TGTGCCTGGAGTGTATCCCTTATAGGGGCAGCTGAAGCTTTCTTT.

This clone has just a few counts. The J gene is TRBJ1-4, the V gene TRBV29-1; no clear D gene. Germline CDR1 SQVTM, CDR2 ANQGSEA. The ends were cut back, 2 bases at V and 5 bases at J, with 12 bases in the middle. The CDR3 contains 14 residues. The CDR3 region has the DNA TGCAGCGTTGAAACGCCGCCCCCAAATGAAAAACTGTTTTTT. This translates into CSVETPPPNEKLFF. Based on the CDR3 plus reference TRBV29-1 and TRBJ1-4, the full variable domain is SAVISQKPSRDICQRGTSLTIQCQVDSQVTMMFWYRQQPGQSLTLIATANQGSEATYESGFVIDKFPISRPNLTFSTLTVSNMSPEDSSIYLCSVETPPPNEKLFFGSGTQLSVL.

V gene TRBV7-9 combines with J gene TRBJ2-1, with D possibly being TRBD1 (5 bases). The CDR3 consists of 11 residues. Per the germline V gene, CDR1 is SEHNR and CDR2 is FQNEAQ (reference sequence). V lost 5 bases and J 10 bases, leaving 9 bases between the germline ends. The CDR3, as DNA: TGTGCCAGCAGCCCGGACACGGAGCAGTTCTTC. Translation: CASSPDTEQFF.

This clone was recorded a few times. The rearrangement uses TRBV6-5 and TRBJ1-2; D not certain. V dropped 6 bases and J dropped 1 base, with 9 bases sitting between them. The CDR3 runs to 13 residues. From germline, CDR1 is MNHEY and CDR2 SVGAGI. The CDR3 coding sequence is TGTGCCAGCAGCCGCTCCCTTAACTATGGCTACACCTTC. Amino acid sequence: CASSRSLNYGYTF.

This clone came up once. The chain couples TRBV6-5 to TRBJ1-1, with D unclear. Germline assignment: CDR1 MNHEY and CDR2 SVGAGI. CDR3 length: 14 amino acids. V gave up 6 bases and J gave up 8 bases, with 19 bases separating them. The CDR3 nucleotides read TGTGCCAGCAGCTTGACCGATGCCGTCGGAGAAGCTTTCTTT. Protein: CASSLTDAVGEAFF.

This clone was counted only a few times. The chain is built from TRBV29-1 and TRBJ1-4; 8 bases map to TRBD1. The germline V gene has CDR1 SQVTM and CDR2 ANQGSEA. The CDR3 loop spans 12 amino acids. V shed 4 bases, J shed 8 bases, and the junction held 3 bases outside the gene matches. CDR3 sequence: CSVAGGGEKLFF. The CDR3 DNA is TGCAGCGTTGCAGGGGGCGGAGAAAAACTGTTTTTT.

This chain links TRBV4-1 with TRBJ2-4, with no clear D. Trimming took off 6 bases at V and 1 base at J, with 7 bases between the two ends. The CDR3 runs to 13 residues. The germline V gene has CDR1 MGHRA and CDR2 YSYEKL. The CDR3: CASRGSAKNIQYF. DNA of the CDR3: TGCGCCAGCAGGGGGTCCGCCAAAAACATTCAGTACTTC.

This rearrangement joins TRBV5-1 to TRBJ2-5; D not resolved. The V end was cut by 0 bases, the J end by 5 bases, with 11 bases between. The V gene's germline CDR1 is SGHRS and CDR2 YFSETQ. This CDR3 spans 14 amino acids. This CDR3 reads CASSLDVLRETQYF. The CDR3 DNA is TGCGCCAGCAGCTTGGACGTCCTCCGTGAGACCCAGTACTTC.

The chain carries TRBV6-5 and TRBJ1-2, with a tentative D call TRBD1 (5 bases). The CDR3 has 13 residues. Deletions cut 6 bases from V and 4 bases from J, with 12 bases between. CDR1 is MNHEY, CDR2 SVGAGI, per germline. In DNA, the CDR3 is TGTGCCAGCAGCACGGGGGTGGGCTATGGCTACACCTTC. Translation: CASSTGVGYGYTF.

V usage is TRBV7-2 and J usage is TRBJ2-2; 7 bases map to TRBD2. The germline CDR1 and CDR2 sequences are SGHTA and FQGNSA. The CDR3 runs to 12 residues. V lost 5 bases to trimming and J lost 8 bases; unmatched junction nucleotides: 2. The CDR3 loop is CASSREVGELFF. CDR3 sequence (DNA): TGTGCCAGCAGCCGGGAGGTGGGGGAGCTGTTTTTT.

The rearrangement joins TRBV29-1 to TRBJ2-7; no definite D call. The CDR3 spans 11 residues. V was shortened by 4 bases and J by 7 bases, with 11 bases between the two germline ends. Germline CDR1 and CDR2: SQVTM and ANQGSEA. CDR3 coding DNA: TGCAGCGTTGCGGACGGACGGGAGCAGTACTTC. Translated: CSVADGREQYF.

The V gene is TRBV2, the J gene TRBJ2-5; D perhaps matches TRBD2 (5 bases). The CDR3 has 16 amino acids. CDR1 and CDR2 (germline): SNHLY, FYNNEI. V was pared by 5 bases and J by 5 bases, with 21 bases between. In DNA, the CDR3 is TGTGCCAGCAGTAGGGCAGCTACAACGACGGGGGAGACCCAGTACTTC. It specifies CASSRAATTTGETQYF.

This sequence joins TRBV30 and TRBJ1-1; a weak D match, TRBD1 (5 bases). CDR1 and CDR2 (germline): GTSNPN, SVGIG (reference sequence). Trimming took off 4 bases at V and 3 bases at J, with 18 bases between the two ends. The CDR3 covers 15 residues. CDR3: CAWISLRQGYTEAFF. The CDR3 DNA follows: TGTGCCTGGATTTCCCTGAGGCAGGGCTACACTGAAGCTTTCTTT.

V usage is TRBV1 and J usage is TRBJ2-4; no DNA check was done on the table's D call, TRBD1. TRBV1 is a known pseudogene. CDR3 length: 16 residues. The CDR3 is CTSSLTGFIAKNIQYF. The CDR3 DNA reads TGCACCAGCAGCCTAACAGGGTTTATAGCCAAAAACATTCAGTACTTC.